The 13 T cell receptor beta chains presented below share a single source sample, sequenced in a study of CD8+ T cells in alopecia areata. Once RNA had been extracted, it was reverse transcribed into cDNA to act as the sequencing template. Data came from immunoSEQ multiplex PCR; TCRdb stores just in-frame clones and leaves some out. The table records approximately 220,000 clones, around two fifths of them present only once. Treatment meaning: oral pan-JAK inhibitor, 5-10 mg twice daily. The sequencing used CD4+ T cells sorted from blood, collected at week 34, from a patient treated with tofacitinib. These receptors originate from a human donor with alopecia areata.

This clone showed up just a few times. V usage is TRBV10-3 and J usage is TRBJ2-7, with D perhaps matching TRBD1 or TRBD2 (5 bases each). The germline CDR1 and CDR2 sequences are ENHRY and SYGVKD. Deletions cut 5 bases from V and 2 bases from J, with 13 bases between. The length of the CDR3 is 14 residues. DNA of the CDR3: TGTGCCATCAGTCACGGGACGGAGACCTACGAGCAGTACTTC. This encodes CAISHGTETYEQYF.

The gene calls are TRBV30 and TRBJ2-7; 9 bases align to TRBD1. The CDR3 sequence is 15 residues long. The trim removed 1 base at V and 6 bases at J, leaving 10 bases unmatched. Germline V gene sequence: CDR1 GTSNPN, CDR2 SVGIG (reference sequence). CDR3 bases: TGTGCCTGGAGTGGGGGGACAGGGATAGGTGGCGAGCAGTACTTC. It translates to CAWSGGTGIGGEQYF.

This clone was seen a handful of times. At the DNA level, this CDR3 is encoded by other sequences in the same sample as well. The gene calls are TRBV18 and TRBJ1-1; D is uncertain. V lost 3 bases to trimming and J lost 1 base, with 6 bases between them. This CDR3 comprises 13 residues. Germline assignment: CDR1 KGHSH and CDR2 LQKENI. The CDR3 nucleotides are TGTGCCAGCTCACCTCGGGAGAACACTGAAGCTTTCTTT. This gives the protein CASSPRENTEAFF.

The V call is TRBV30, the J call TRBJ2-3, with D hard to call. The V gene lost 2 bases and the J gene lost 6 bases, with 15 bases spanning the gap. Germline V gene sequence: CDR1 GTSNPN, CDR2 SVGIG (reference sequence). CDR3 size: 14 residues. The CDR3 loop reads CAWSRTERADTQYF. The CDR3, as DNA: TGTGCCTGGAGTAGGACGGAACGAGCGGATACGCAGTATTTT.

Only a few counts were recorded for this clone. The CDR3 region has the DNA TGTGCCAGCGCGGGACAGGACTATGGCTACACCTTC. It translates to CASAGQDYGYTF. The J gene is TRBJ1-2, the V gene TRBV5-6; TRBD1 matches at 8 bases. Germline-derived CDR1 and CDR2 are SGHDT and YYEEEE. The V and J ends lost 7 bases and 3 bases, in that order; junction bases with no gene match: 2. The CDR3 contains 12 residues.

The chain has TRBV11-2 and TRBJ1-2; no clear D. In germline, CDR1 is SGHAT, CDR2 FQNNGV. V lost 4 bases and J lost 3, with 9 bases in between. The CDR3 loop spans 13 amino acids. CDR3 nucleotides: TGTGCCAGCAGCTCCTTGGTTGACTATGGCTACACCTTC. Protein product: CASSSLVDYGYTF.

This clone was observed a few times. This chain links TRBV6-5 with TRBJ2-1; no clear D. This CDR3 has 12 amino acids. V lost 0 bases to trimming and J lost 7 bases, with 4 bases between them. Germline loops: CDR1 MNHEY, CDR2 SVGAGI. The CDR3 bases are TGTGCCAGCAGTTACTCGAATAATGAGCAGTTCTTC. Amino acids: CASSYSNNEQFF.

This chain connects TRBV2 to TRBJ1-1; possibly TRBD1 for D (6 bases). The germline V and J ends were trimmed by 10 bases and 0 bases, with 15 bases remaining between them. Per the germline V gene, CDR1 is SNHLY and CDR2 is FYNNEI. This CDR3 has 14 amino acids. CDR3 coding DNA: TGTGCCATAGGGACACGGACGGTGAACACTGAAGCTTTCTTT. It yields the protein CAIGTRTVNTEAFF.

The chain employs TRBV29-1 and TRBJ2-7, with TRBD2 matching 9 bases. With 0 bases clipped from V and 7 bases from J, the junction kept 10 bases outside the gene matches. The CDR3 runs 15 residues. The germline V gene has CDR1 SQVTM and CDR2 ANQGSEA. The CDR3 sequence is CSVEDRAGGGTEQYF. The CDR3 nucleotides read TGCAGCGTTGAAGATCGGGCGGGAGGGGGGACAGAGCAGTACTTC.

This clone has just one count. In nucleotides, the CDR3 is TGTGCCTGGAGTGAACCGACAGGCGTCTATGGCTACACCTTC. Its protein is CAWSEPTGVYGYTF. The gene calls are TRBV30 and TRBJ1-2, with a possible D match to TRBD1 (6 bases). CDR1 and CDR2 from the germline V gene are GTSNPN and SVGIG (reference sequence). The CDR3 spans 14 residues. Trimming shortened V by 1 base and J by 4 bases, and 13 bases separated the two germline ends.

This chain uses TRBV7-2 with TRBJ2-7; maybe TRBD2 (5 bases). This CDR3 contains 11 residues. Germline loops: CDR1 SGHTA, CDR2 FQGNSA. The V gene lost 6 bases and the J gene lost 6 bases, with 9 bases spanning the gap. CDR3 amino acids: CASSTGSEQYF. CDR3 nucleotides: TGTGCCAGCAGTACGGGAAGCGAGCAGTACTTC.

The J gene is TRBJ2-1, the V gene TRBV7-3; D is possibly TRBD2 (6 bases). In germline, CDR1 is SGHTA, CDR2 FQGTGA. The CDR3 is made up of 14 amino acids. The V end lost 4 bases, the J end lost 8 bases, and 15 bases lay between the germline ends. The CDR3 loop is CASSSGLQGDEQFF. The CDR3 bases are TGTGCCAGCAGCTCCGGACTACAAGGCGATGAGCAGTTCTTC.

The gene calls are TRBV7-2 and TRBJ1-6; TRBD1 is a possible D gene (6 bases). Germline V gene sequence: CDR1 SGHTA, CDR2 FQGNSA. The CDR3 runs 15 residues. With 1 base removed from V and 9 bases from J, the gap between germline ends came to 13 bases. Here the CDR3 reads CASSLDAGDTSPLHF. The CDR3 DNA reads as TGTGCCAGCAGCTTAGACGCAGGGGATACTTCACCCCTCCACTTT.